This TCR beta chain appears in the sequencing data of a study of T cell changes during pregnancy in multiple sclerosis. Germline V gene data show CDR1 as LGHNA and CDR2 as YSLEER. V was trimmed by 0 bases and J by 1 base, leaving 15 bases between them. This CDR3 is built from 18 residues. Clones were sequenced by immunoSEQ multiplex PCR, and TCRdb holds only the in-frame ones, with some missing. The sample records roughly 97,000 clones, about nine tenths being singletons. This receptor was taken from a female donor in good health, enrolled as a control in a pregnancy study. This rearrangement joins TRBV4-3 to TRBJ2-2; unclear D gene. The sequenced sample was peripheral blood, obtained in the second trimester of pregnancy. CDR3 loop: CASSQDMARMMNTGELFF. In nucleotides, the CDR3 is TGCGCCAGCAGCCAAGATATGGCTAGGATGATGAACACCGGGGAGCTGTTTTTT.